This TCR beta chain is drawn from a study of CD8+ T cells in alopecia areata. As for the study in general: Among treated patients, oral tofacitinib was administered at 5 to 10 mg twice daily.

A note on this clone: The antigen remains unidentified. Other DNA sequences in this sample translate to the same CDR3.

Alopecia areata patients provided lesional scalp punch biopsies and peripheral blood. The germline V and J ends were trimmed by 0 bases and 4 bases, with 8 bases remaining between them. Germline values: CDR1 SGDLS, CDR2 YYNGEE. The CDR3 spans 15 residues. Extracted RNA was reverse transcribed, and the resulting cDNA served as sequencing template. The assay was immunoSEQ multiplex PCR, and TCRdb's table has in-frame clones only and misses some. The table lists around 160,000 clones, 47% of them singletons, with about 6.8% in the top ten. General study findings and limits: More clonal than normal scalp was lesional scalp, particularly alopecia totalis/universalis.

The clonotype was recovered from a human donor with alopecia areata. The chain is built from TRBV9 and TRBJ2-6; TRBD2 might be the D (5 bases). The sample consisted of CD4+ T cells sorted from blood. The DNA for the CDR3 is TGTGCCAGCAGCGTAGGAGGGTCCGGGGCCAACGTCCTGACTTTC. This sequence encodes CASSVGGSGANVLTF.